This TCR beta chain was recovered during a study of blood T cell repertoires in COVID-19. There are 16 residues in the CDR3. The V gene's germline CDR1 is SGHRS and CDR2 YFSETQ. The V and J ends lost 0 bases and 4 bases, in that order; junction bases with no gene match: 7. Original analysis: Amplification of reference gene primers was used by the study to estimate nucleated cell counts. Libraries were prepared by immunoSEQ multiplex PCR; TCRdb keeps only in-frame clonotypes and omits some of them. V and J calls and clone size come straight from that table; D and trimming were deduced from the DNA. Of over 150,000 clones listed, roughly 80% were seen once; the top ten hold around 7.5%. Participant age was roughly 18 to 89 years, and participants resided in 20 to 30 US areas. Participant reports of clinical history set cohort assignment. Cohort 3 donors counted as recovered after two negative PCRs, clearance, or resolved symptoms.

Input material: PBMCs or T cells enriched from blood (not recorded which). This TCR was recovered from a middle-aged man who had recovered from COVID-19. The J gene is TRBJ1-1, the V gene TRBV5-1; 9 bases match TRBD1. The CDR3 loop reads CASSLAGDRVSTEAFF. CDR3 sequence (DNA): TGCGCCAGCAGCTTGGCGGGGGACAGGGTGAGCACTGAAGCTTTCTTT.